A single sample gave rise to the 28 T cell receptor beta chains below, sequenced in a study of blood T cell repertoires in COVID-19. TCRdb's table, derived via immunoSEQ multiplex PCR, lists solely in-frame clones and lacks some. This sample has approximately 6,600 clones, with approximately 90% found just once. Sequencing was carried out using peripheral blood. The receptors derive from a man aged 80 or over with active COVID-19.

V is TRBV18 and J is TRBJ1-1; 7 bases fit TRBD1. Germline V gene data show CDR1 as KGHSH and CDR2 as LQKENI. This CDR3 has 14 amino acids. The junction had 6 bases not matched to a gene; V was cut back by 3 bases and J by 5 bases. CDR3 sequence reads: CASSPNTGDTEAFF. The CDR3 DNA reads as TGTGCCAGCTCACCCAATACAGGGGATACTGAAGCTTTCTTT.

This clone was seen a single time. The genes are TRBV15 and TRBJ2-5, with a tentative D call TRBD1 (6 bases). The germline V and J ends were trimmed by 4 bases and 2 bases, with 8 bases remaining between them. Germline values: CDR1 LNHNV, CDR2 YYDKDF (reference sequence). This CDR3 comprises 13 residues. The CDR3 loop reads CATSIGQQETQYF. The CDR3 DNA is TGTGCCACCAGCATTGGACAGCAAGAGACCCAGTACTTC.

The chain is built from TRBV5-1 and TRBJ1-4, with unresolved D. The V end was cut by 4 bases, the J end by 4 bases, with 11 bases between. The length of the CDR3 is 14 residues. Germline V CDR1 and CDR2: SGHRS, YFSETQ. CDR3 amino acids: CASSVNGVNEKLFF. CDR3 in DNA: TGCGCCAGCAGCGTTAACGGAGTTAATGAAAAACTGTTTTTT. The variable domain in full, with the rest retrieved from reference TRBV5-1 and TRBJ1-4, is KAGVTQTPRYLIKTRGQQVTLSCSPISGHRSVSWYQQTPGQGLQFLFEYFSETQRNKGNFPGRFSGRQFSNSRSEMNVSTLELGDSALYLCASSVNGVNEKLFFGSGTQLSVL.

The chain has TRBV11-3 and TRBJ2-2, with a weak D call TRBD1 (6 bases). Germline CDR1 and CDR2: SGHNT and YENEEA. The CDR3 loop spans 14 amino acids. Trimming pared 5 bases from V and 3 bases from J, leaving 10 bases between. The CDR3 reads CASSADRDTGELFF. CDR3 coding DNA: TGTGCCAGCAGCGCGGACAGAGACACCGGGGAGCTGTTTTTT.

This clone was seen a single time. This chain connects TRBV7-9 to TRBJ2-7; 8 bases agree with TRBD1. Germline values: CDR1 SEHNR, CDR2 FQNEAQ (reference sequence). The V and J ends lost 3 bases and 5 bases, in that order; junction bases with no gene match: 15. This CDR3 spans 17 amino acids. The chain's CDR3 is CASSLDGSDRVIHEQYF. In DNA, the CDR3 is TGTGCCAGCAGCTTGGATGGTTCGGACAGGGTCATCCACGAGCAGTACTTC.

CDR3 DNA sequence: TGTGCCACCAGTGACCCGGTCGTACGGGAGGGCTACACAGATACGCAGTATTTT. Translated: CATSDPVVREGYTDTQYF. J is TRBJ2-3 and V is TRBV24-1; 8 bases align to TRBD2. The germline gives CDR1 KGHDR, CDR2 SFDVKD. V lost 4 bases and J lost 2; bases outside the gene matches: 13. CDR3 length: 18 residues.

The rearrangement joins TRBV5-1 to TRBJ2-1; D might be TRBD1 (5 bases). V dropped 0 bases and J dropped 2 bases, with 15 bases sitting between them. Germline values: CDR1 SGHRS, CDR2 YFSETQ. CDR3 size: 17 residues. The CDR3 here is CASSLVSGSEPYNEQFF. The DNA of the CDR3 is TGCGCCAGCAGCTTGGTCTCAGGGTCAGAACCCTACAATGAGCAGTTCTTC.

V is TRBV5-4 and J is TRBJ1-1; D is undetermined. V dropped 3 bases and J dropped 6 bases, with 12 bases sitting between them. This CDR3 has 13 amino acids. Looked up from germline, CDR1 is SGHNT and CDR2 is YYREEE (reference sequence). In DNA form, the CDR3 reads TGTGCCAGCAGCTCGACCCCGAGGGCTGAAGCTTTCTTT. Its translation: CASSSTPRAEAFF.

The rearrangement joins TRBV6-2 or TRBV6-3 to TRBJ1-2; TRBD1 aligns across 7 bases. Germline-derived CDR1 and CDR2 are MNHEY and SVGEGT. The J segment lost 8 bases and the V segment lost 5 bases, leaving 2 bases of the junction unmatched. The length of the CDR3 is 11 residues. This CDR3 reads CASSRDSGYTF. The CDR3 DNA reads as TGTGCCAGCAGTCGGGACAGCGGCTACACCTTC.

The chain employs TRBV7-6 and TRBJ2-7, with D possibly TRBD2 on 6 matching bases. The CDR3 runs to 15 residues. The ends were cut back, 5 bases at V and 1 base at J, with 15 bases in the middle. CDR1 SGHVS and CDR2 FNYEAQ come from the germline V gene. The CDR3 region is CASSPGVDPSYEQYF. CDR3 sequence (DNA): TGTGCCAGCAGCCCGGGGGTGGACCCATCCTACGAGCAGTACTTC.

This chain uses TRBV6-5 with TRBJ1-1; D is undetermined. Per germline, CDR1 MNHEY and CDR2 SVGAGI. The germline V and J ends were trimmed by 5 bases and 4 bases, with 11 bases remaining between them. This CDR3 is built from 13 residues. This chain's CDR3 is CASSNQVSTEAFF. DNA of the CDR3: TGTGCCAGCAGTAACCAAGTGAGCACTGAAGCTTTCTTT.

The CDR3 loop is CASSPARRGRGQETQYF. The CDR3, as DNA: TGTGCCAGCAGCCCCGCACGGCGAGGCAGGGGCCAAGAGACCCAGTACTTC. This chain joins TRBV7-6 and TRBJ2-5, with a possible D match to TRBD1 (6 bases). With 5 bases removed from V and 1 base from J, the gap between germline ends came to 20 bases. Germline lookup yields CDR1 SGHVS and CDR2 FNYEAQ. This CDR3 contains 17 residues.

V and J are TRBV28 and TRBJ2-6; 7 nucleotides match TRBD2. V trimming: 4 bases; J trimming: 4 bases; junction bases outside the gene matches: 4. The length of the CDR3 is 15 residues. CDR1 and CDR2 from the germline V gene are MDHEN and SYDVKM. The CDR3 DNA reads TGTGCCAGCAGTTGGGGGGGAACGGGGGCCAACGTCCTGACTTTC. As protein: CASSWGGTGANVLTF.

The chain uses TRBV6-5 and TRBJ1-2; no clear D gene. The CDR3 spans 12 residues. The V gene lost 8 bases and the J gene lost 0 bases, with 7 bases spanning the gap. Germline values: CDR1 MNHEY, CDR2 SVGAGI. The CDR3: CASRRTNYGYTF. The CDR3 DNA is TGTGCCAGCCGCAGGACTAACTATGGCTACACCTTC.

This sequence joins TRBV28 and TRBJ1-5, with 8 bases identical to TRBD1. The CDR3 is made up of 15 amino acids. CDR1 MDHEN and CDR2 SYDVKM come from the germline V gene. Losses at the gene ends were 5 bases for V and 2 bases for J; bases not matched to a gene: 5. The chain's CDR3 is CASSRTGYGNQPQHF. As DNA, the CDR3 is TGTGCCAGCAGTAGGACAGGGTACGGCAATCAGCCCCAGCATTTT.

The V gene is TRBV19, the J gene TRBJ1-4; TRBD1 matches 8 bases. The ends lost 3 bases at V and 5 bases at J; junction bases unmatched: 2. The CDR3 extends over 14 amino acids. Germline V gene sequence: CDR1 LNHDA, CDR2 SQIVND (reference sequence). The CDR3 sequence: CASSMGTGNEKLFF. The DNA for the CDR3 is TGTGCCAGTAGTATGGGGACAGGAAATGAAAAACTGTTTTTT.

V gene TRBV6-5 combines with J gene TRBJ2-7, with 7 bases fitting TRBD1. The CDR3 spans 16 residues. Losses at the gene ends were 0 bases for V and 5 bases for J; bases not matched to a gene: 10. Germline V gene data show CDR1 as MNHEY and CDR2 as SVGAGI. The CDR3 nucleotides are TGTGCCAGCAGTTACTCAGGACAGGAGTTTATTAACGAGCAGTACTTC. This gives the protein CASSYSGQEFINEQYF.

The V and J genes are TRBV10-3 and TRBJ1-2; weak D call: TRBD1 (6 bases). The CDR3 covers 13 residues. V gave up 4 bases and J gave up 3 bases, with 9 bases separating them. Per the germline V gene, CDR1 is ENHRY and CDR2 is SYGVKD. DNA for the CDR3: TGTGCCATCAGTGTACAGGGTGACTATGGCTACACCTTC. Amino acids: CAISVQGDYGYTF.

This sequence joins TRBV25-1 and TRBJ2-2, with 11 nucleotides matching TRBD1. Germline V CDR1 and CDR2: MGHDK, SYGVNS. The CDR3 has 16 residues. V lost 1 base to trimming and J lost 4 bases; unmatched junction nucleotides: 2. CDR3 DNA: TGTGCCAGCAGTGAATCGGGGACAGGGGGCACCGGGGAGCTGTTTTTT. It specifies CASSESGTGGTGELFF.

V and J are TRBV6-2 or TRBV6-3 and TRBJ2-7, with TRBD1 matching over 9 bases. The trim removed 4 bases at V and 6 bases at J, leaving 4 bases unmatched. CDR1 is MNHEY, CDR2 SVGEGT, per germline. This CDR3 spans 13 amino acids. CDR3 region: CASSSLGQGEQYF. In DNA form, the CDR3 reads TGTGCCAGCAGTTCCTTGGGACAGGGCGAGCAGTACTTC.

The chain carries TRBV5-1 and TRBJ2-1; 13 positions match TRBD2. The CDR3 covers 15 residues. The V and J ends lost 6 bases and 5 bases, in that order; junction bases with no gene match: 5. Germline V lookup: CDR1 SGHRS, CDR2 YFSETQ. CDR3 coding DNA: TGCGCCAGCACCCTACTAGCGGGAGGGGACAATGAGCAGTTCTTC. Its translation is CASTLLAGGDNEQFF.

J is TRBJ1-1 and V is TRBV4-2; D may be TRBD1 (6 bases). Looked up from germline, CDR1 is LGHNA and CDR2 is YNFKEQ. CDR3 length: 15 residues. The V end lost 1 base, the J end lost 1 base, and 10 bases lay between the germline ends. The CDR3 region has the DNA TGTGCCAGCAGCCAAGGACAGGTAACGAACACTGAAGCTTTCTTT. Its translation: CASSQGQVTNTEAFF.

J is TRBJ2-6 and V is TRBV5-4, with TRBD1 matching 9 bases. The CDR3 is made up of 17 amino acids. Per the germline V gene, CDR1 is SGHNT and CDR2 is YYREEE (reference sequence). V gave up 0 bases and J gave up 3 bases; unmatched junction bases: 4. The CDR3 protein is CASSLEGQGRGANVLTF. The CDR3 DNA is TGTGCCAGCAGCTTGGAGGGACAGGGTCGTGGGGCCAACGTCCTGACTTTC.

This chain connects TRBV28 to TRBJ2-7, with TRBD2 matching over 11 bases. Germline V CDR1 and CDR2: MDHEN, SYDVKM. The CDR3 consists of 15 residues. With V trimmed by 4 bases and J by 1 base, 3 bases remained unmatched. CDR3 nucleotide sequence: TGTGCCAGCAGTTATAGCGGGAGGGGATCCTACGAGCAGTACTTC. Residues: CASSYSGRGSYEQYF.

The chain joins TRBV5-1 to TRBJ1-3; the D gene is possibly TRBD1 (5 bases). CDR3 size: 16 residues. Trimming cost V 2 bases and J 0 bases, with 12 bases left between them. CDR1 and CDR2 (germline): SGHRS, YFSETQ. CDR3 bases: TGCGCCAGCAGCTTTGGGGGGGTCGGCTCTGGAAACACCATATATTTT. Protein: CASSFGGVGSGNTIYF.

The chain links TRBV7-2 to TRBJ2-4; TRBD1 is a possible D gene (6 bases). V was pared by 0 bases and J by 6 bases, with 15 bases between. CDR1 is SGHTA, CDR2 FQGNSA, per germline. There are 16 residues in the CDR3. CDR3 nucleotides: TGTGCCAGCAGCTTAGCATTATCCTTAGGGGGAAACATTCAGTACTTC. Translated, it gives CASSLALSLGGNIQYF.

The chain is built from TRBV19 and TRBJ2-7; D gene ambiguous. The CDR3 is 15 amino acids. CDR1 LNHDA and CDR2 SQIVND come from the germline V gene (reference sequence). V was clipped by 4 bases and J by 2 bases, with 15 bases between them. CDR3 in DNA: TGTGCCAGTAGTACCCGGTTAAGCGTGGCCTACGAGCAGTACTTC. This codes for CASSTRLSVAYEQYF.

The J gene is TRBJ1-6, the V gene TRBV2; D not resolved. The V gene lost 6 bases and the J gene lost 5 bases, with 11 bases spanning the gap. The CDR3 loop spans 14 amino acids. Germline CDR1 and CDR2: SNHLY and FYNNEI. DNA for the CDR3: TGTGCCAGCAGCCCGCGAAGAAATAATTCACCCCTCCACTTT. It yields the protein CASSPRRNNSPLHF.